This TCR beta chain comes out of a study of blood T cell repertoires in COVID-19. TCRdb keeps only in-frame clones here, not all; method: immunoSEQ multiplex PCR. The data contain 200,000 or so clones, 85% of them singletons. V gave up 2 bases and J gave up 7 bases, with 16 bases separating them. CDR1 SGHNT and CDR2 YYREEE come from the germline V gene (reference sequence). The CDR3 has 14 amino acids. By frequency in the sample, this clone is medium-sized (0.01 to 0.1%). During active infection, Seattle patients enrolled and were then monitored through disease. This receptor was obtained from a person aged 70 to 85 with COVID-19, enrolled during active disease. The chain uses TRBV5-4 and TRBJ2-7; D may be TRBD2 (5 bases). Sequencing was carried out using peripheral blood. In DNA, the CDR3 is TGTGCCAGCAGCTTAGTATACGGGGAAGGTGAGCAGTACTTC. Translation gives CASSLVYGEGEQYF. Full variable domain (outside the CDR3, taken from reference TRBV5-4 and TRBJ2-7): ETGVTQSPTHLIKTRGQQVTLRCSSQSGHNTVSWYQQALGQGPQFIFQYYREEENGRGNFPPRFSGLQFPNYSSELNVNALELDDSALYLCASSLVYGEGEQYFGPGTRLTVT.